The 21 T cell receptor beta chains listed next were all sequenced from one sample in a study of monozygotic twins with inflammatory bowel disease (dated by TCRdb to about 2019). Libraries were constructed by 5' RACE. Instrument used: Illumina HiSeq 2500. The reads underwent TCRdb reprocessing, giving one record for each CDR3 protein sequence and no DNA. The sample table records roughly 150,000 distinct CDR3 sequences. Of the sample, approximately 3% is held by the ten largest clones. The sequenced sample was blood. The receptors shown here come from a human donor with ulcerative colitis or Crohn's disease, or a healthy co-twin of an affected twin (not recorded which).

The gene calls are TRBV12-3 or TRBV12-4 and TRBJ1-1; TCRdb's D call, TRBD1, is unchecked because there is no DNA. The CDR3 sequence is 14 residues long. CDR3 amino acids: CASTWTGVDTEAFF.

J is TRBJ2-2 and V is TRBV5-1. The CDR3 length is 13 residues. The germline CDR1 and CDR2 sequences are SGHRS and YFSETQ. The CDR3 sequence: CASSFSVDGELFF.

The gene calls are TRBV24-1 and TRBJ2-5; checking the TCRdb D call of TRBD1 is not possible without DNA. Per the germline V gene, CDR1 is KGHDR and CDR2 is SFDVKD. The CDR3 consists of 16 residues. CDR3 amino acids: CATSDLRTGNQETQYF.

The rearrangement links TRBV20-1 to TRBJ2-7; the D call from TCRdb, TRBD2, cannot be confirmed without DNA. This CDR3 has 12 residues. Germline V gene sequence: CDR1 DFQATT, CDR2 SNEGSKA (reference sequence). The CDR3 protein is CSARSGRYKQYF.

V usage is TRBV11-2 and J usage is TRBJ2-5. Germline lookup yields CDR1 SGHAT and CDR2 FQNNGV. There are 14 residues in the CDR3. The CDR3 loop reads CASSHMELQETQYF.

V is TRBV20-1 and J is TRBJ2-1; TCRdb names TRBD1, which stays unverified in the absence of DNA. This CDR3 region has 13 residues. CDR1 DFQATT and CDR2 SNEGSKA come from the germline V gene (reference sequence). CDR3: CSVPGTLYNEQFF.

This sequence joins TRBV15 and TRBJ2-2. Germline CDR1 is LNHNV and CDR2 is YYDKDF (reference sequence). The CDR3 contains 11 residues. The CDR3 loop reads CATSSGWELFF.

J is TRBJ1-5 and V is TRBV19; TCRdb's D call, TRBD1, is unchecked because there is no DNA. CDR3 length: 15 amino acids. Looked up from germline, CDR1 is LNHDA and CDR2 is SQIVND (reference sequence). CDR3: CASSSTGGSNQPQHF.

The V call is TRBV7-9, the J call TRBJ2-1; TCRdb's D call, TRBD2, is unchecked because there is no DNA. CDR1 and CDR2 from the germline V gene are SEHNR and FQNEAQ (reference sequence). The CDR3 has 17 amino acids. The CDR3 reads CASSLVRLAGVANEQFF.

CDR3 sequence reads: CSVEGQGYGYTF. This chain joins TRBV29-1 and TRBJ1-2; TCRdb's D gene call, TRBD1, goes unchecked for lack of DNA. The CDR3 spans 12 residues. The germline V gene has CDR1 SQVTM and CDR2 ANQGSEA.

The chain has TRBV6-2 or TRBV6-3 and TRBJ2-7; TCRdb gives TRBD1 as the D gene, but with no DNA this cannot be confirmed. The germline V gene encodes CDR1 MNHEY and CDR2 SVGEGT. The CDR3 is 14 amino acids. CDR3 in amino acids: CASSNGQFSYEQYF.

V gene TRBV20-1 combines with J gene TRBJ2-3; TCRdb's D call of TRBD1 is untestable without DNA. Germline-derived CDR1 and CDR2 are DFQATT and SNEGSKA (reference sequence). The CDR3 totals 19 residues. CDR3 in amino acids: CSATLRSAGTGMRTDTQYF.

This sequence joins TRBV29-1 and TRBJ1-2. Germline CDR1 SQVTM, CDR2 ANQGSEA. The CDR3 length is 14 residues. The CDR3 protein is CSVLGTAEDAGYTF.

The chain has TRBV20-1 and TRBJ1-3. Germline assignment: CDR1 DFQATT and CDR2 SNEGSKA (reference sequence). The CDR3 length is 13 residues. The CDR3: CSASGGSGNTIYF.

V and J are TRBV20-1 and TRBJ2-7. Looked up from germline, CDR1 is DFQATT and CDR2 is SNEGSKA (reference sequence). The CDR3 extends over 12 amino acids. The CDR3 sequence is CSARDARYEQYF.

This chain links TRBV5-1 with TRBJ2-7; TCRdb selects TRBD2, and the lack of DNA leaves this call unchecked. This CDR3 spans 15 amino acids. In germline, CDR1 is SGHRS, CDR2 YFSETQ. CDR3 in amino acids: CASSLEGRLVDEQYF.

The chain links TRBV6-2 or TRBV6-3 to TRBJ2-7; without DNA, the TCRdb call of TRBD2 cannot be checked. Per germline, CDR1 MNHEY and CDR2 SVGEGT. This CDR3 is built from 15 residues. CDR3: CASSFTGTLSNEQYF.

The chain recombines TRBV6-4 with TRBJ2-3; with no DNA, the TCRdb D assignment of TRBD1 cannot be verified. Germline lookup yields CDR1 MRHNA and CDR2 SNTAGT. This CDR3 region has 14 residues. Here the CDR3 reads CASSRTGGRGTQYF.

The chain has TRBV6-5 and TRBJ2-3; TCRdb's D call, TRBD1, is unchecked because there is no DNA. Per the germline V gene, CDR1 is MNHEY and CDR2 is SVGAGI. The CDR3 is 16 amino acids. The CDR3 is CASSYGTASSTDTQYF.

The V call is TRBV18, the J call TRBJ2-1. This CDR3 contains 15 residues. In germline, CDR1 is KGHSH, CDR2 LQKENI. CDR3 residues: CASSPNEVSYNEQFF.

This CDR3 is CASSPRLAADTGELFF. This chain uses TRBV11-2 with TRBJ2-2. The CDR3 sequence is 16 residues long. The germline V gene has CDR1 SGHAT and CDR2 FQNNGV.